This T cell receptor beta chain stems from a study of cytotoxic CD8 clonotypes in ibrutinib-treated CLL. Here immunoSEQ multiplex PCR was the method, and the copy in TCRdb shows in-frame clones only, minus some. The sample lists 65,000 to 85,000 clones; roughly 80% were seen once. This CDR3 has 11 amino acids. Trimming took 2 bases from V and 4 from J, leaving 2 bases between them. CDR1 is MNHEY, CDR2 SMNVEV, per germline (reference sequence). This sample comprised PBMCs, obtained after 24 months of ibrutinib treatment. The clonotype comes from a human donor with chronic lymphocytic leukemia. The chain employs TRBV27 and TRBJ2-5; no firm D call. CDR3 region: CASSLRETQYF. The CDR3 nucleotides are TGTGCCAGCAGTTTAAGAGAGACCCAGTACTTC.